This TCR beta chain was retrieved from a study of blood T cell repertoires in COVID-19. Profiled with immunoSEQ multiplex PCR; TCRdb holds only in-frame clones, not every one. The sample shows 110,000 to 150,000 clones, over 70% of them seen only once. This CDR3 contains 17 residues. Germline-derived CDR1 and CDR2 are SGHTA and FQGNSA. V lost 1 base, J lost 3 bases, and 10 bases stayed unmatched. The receptor's source is a woman aged 60 to 75 with acute or convalescent COVID-19. The chain carries TRBV7-2 and TRBJ1-2, with TRBD1 matching 8 bases. The material sequenced was peripheral blood. CDR3 nucleotide sequence: TGTGCCAGCAGCTTAGGTTCGGGACAGGAGGTTTACTATGGCTACACCTTC. It codes for CASSLGSGQEVYYGYTF.